This TCR beta chain is from a study of blood T cell repertoires in COVID-19. Study-wide background: The cDNA or gDNA used as material had been derived from T cells, B-cell-depleted T cells, or PBMCs.

Germline values: CDR1 SNHLY, CDR2 FYNNEI. This CDR3 comprises 16 residues. V was shortened by 5 bases and J by 5 bases, with 18 bases between the two germline ends. The table came from immunoSEQ multiplex PCR; TCRdb's copy has only in-frame clones and leaves some out. In the table there are 75,000 to 80,000 clones, more than 75% of which are singletons. This sequence was found in a human donor in a cohort sampled during active COVID-19. The sample consisted of peripheral blood. The V gene is TRBV2, the J gene TRBJ2-2; the D gene is possibly TRBD1 (6 bases). CDR3 region: CASSLTGFWGTGELFF. The CDR3 DNA sequence: TGTGCCAGCAGTCTTACAGGGTTTTGGGGAACCGGGGAGCTGTTTTTT.